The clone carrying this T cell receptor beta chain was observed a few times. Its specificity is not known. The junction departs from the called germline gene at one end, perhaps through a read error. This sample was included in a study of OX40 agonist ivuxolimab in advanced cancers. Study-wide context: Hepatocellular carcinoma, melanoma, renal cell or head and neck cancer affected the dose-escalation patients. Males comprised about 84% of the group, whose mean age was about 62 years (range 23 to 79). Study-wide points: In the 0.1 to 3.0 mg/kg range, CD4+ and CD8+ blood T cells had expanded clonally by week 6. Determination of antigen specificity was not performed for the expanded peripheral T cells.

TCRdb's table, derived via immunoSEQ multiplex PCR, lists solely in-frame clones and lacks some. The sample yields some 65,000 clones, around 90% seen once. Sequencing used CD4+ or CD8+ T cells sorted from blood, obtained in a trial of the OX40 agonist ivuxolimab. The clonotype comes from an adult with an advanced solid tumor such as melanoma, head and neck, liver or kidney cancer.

The CDR3 region has the DNA TGTGCCAGTAGTGTCCGGGACAGTAAGAAGCTTGCCTTT. Translated: CASSVRDSKKLAF. The rearrangement uses TRBV19 and TRBJ1-1; TRBD1 matches 7 bases. The CDR3 runs 13 residues. Germline values: CDR1 LNHDA, CDR2 SQIVND (reference sequence).